Following are 8 T cell receptor beta chains from one sample sequenced in a study of T cells in Graves' hyperthyroidism and ophthalmopathy. Researchers took RNA transcripts and amplified the TCR beta CDR3 regions from them. First-round RT-PCR with HTBI primers amplified the TCR CDR3 region. TCRdb re-derived calls from the multiplex PCR reads in MiXCR, one entry per CDR3 protein. The repertoire includes about 600,000 distinct CDR3 sequences, 11% to 15% of them detected once, and less than 9% sits in the top ten. The sample consisted of blood. Receptors were obtained from a woman aged 18-35 years with Graves' ophthalmopathy.

This clonotype was recorded at least ten times. V gene TRBV7-8 combines with J gene TRBJ2-1; D is unclear. The CDR3 contains 14 residues. Germline values: CDR1 SGHVS, CDR2 FQNEAQ. V was cut by 1 base and J by 8 bases, with 12 bases left in between. CDR3 protein: CASSLVPSVDEQFF. CDR3 DNA sequence: TGTGCCAGCAGCTTAGTTCCCAGCGTCGATGAGCAGTTCTTC.

This clonotype was recorded many times. This chain joins TRBV29-1 and TRBJ1-1; 8 nucleotides align to TRBD1. Germline V CDR1 and CDR2: SQVTM, ANQGSEA. This CDR3 has 13 residues. Trimming took 6 bases from V and 1 from J; bases not matched to a gene: 4. The CDR3, as DNA: TGCAGCGTCCAGGGACAGGAGAACACTGAAGCTTTCTTT. Protein sequence: CSVQGQENTEAFF.

This clonotype appeared many times. The rearrangement links TRBV7-8 to TRBJ1-1; TRBD1 aligns across 10 bases. CDR3 length: 15 amino acids. CDR1 and CDR2 from the germline V gene are SGHVS and FQNEAQ. V trimming: 5 bases; J trimming: 6 bases; junction bases outside the gene matches: 9. CDR3 nucleotide sequence: TGTGCCAGCAGCCAGAGAGTAGGGACAGGGGCTGAAGCTTTCTTT. It codes for CASSQRVGTGAEAFF.

This clonotype has ten or more counts. This chain joins TRBV28 and TRBJ1-6, with a weak D call TRBD1 (6 bases). The V and J ends lost 7 bases and 14 bases respectively, with 18 bases between them. The germline CDR1 and CDR2 sequences are MDHEN and SYDVKM. CDR3 length equals 13 residues. The CDR3 spells CASTDRPRWALHF. CDR3 sequence (DNA): TGTGCCAGCACCGACAGGCCCCGGTGGGCCCTCCACTTT.

This clonotype was counted at least ten times. V usage is TRBV6-5 and J usage is TRBJ1-2; no clear D gene. Germline V gene data show CDR1 as MNHEY and CDR2 as SVGAGI. This CDR3 region has 13 residues. V shed 0 bases and J shed 4 bases, with 6 bases lying between them. The DNA for the CDR3 is TGTGCCAGCAGTTACTCAGTTTTCTATGGCTACACCTTC. This translates into CASSYSVFYGYTF.

The sample holds a few counts of this clonotype. The rearrangement joins TRBV4-1 to TRBJ2-1; 14 bases line up with TRBD2. Germline loops: CDR1 MGHRA, CDR2 YSYEKL. This CDR3 spans 17 amino acids. Germline trimming cut 1 base from V and 7 bases from J; bases unmatched to any gene: 6. CDR3 in amino acids: CASSQGTSGRRVNEQFF. DNA of the CDR3: TGCGCCAGCAGCCAAGGGACTAGCGGGAGGCGGGTGAATGAGCAGTTCTTC.

The sample holds a few counts of this clonotype. V gene TRBV4-2 combines with J gene TRBJ1-5; tentative D call: TRBD1 (5 bases). Between the trimmed V and J ends, which lost 0 bases and 4 bases, there was a span of 22 bases. The germline V gene encodes CDR1 LGHNA and CDR2 YNFKEQ. The CDR3 totals 19 residues. The CDR3 DNA is TGTGCCAGCAGCCAAGACTTTTTCGCCTATTCGGGGACGAATCAGCCCCAGCATTTT. Amino acid sequence: CASSQDFFAYSGTNQPQHF.

This clonotype was observed at least ten times. The genes are TRBV28 and TRBJ1-1; D call uncertain. This CDR3 is 12 amino acids long. Germline V CDR1 and CDR2: MDHEN, SYDVKM. V lost 1 base to trimming and J lost 8 bases, with 8 bases between them. The DNA of the CDR3 is TGTGCCAGCAGTTTATTAACAGAAGAAGCTTTCTTT. Translating it yields CASSLLTEEAFF.